The T cell receptor beta chain under discussion was sequenced for a study of T-cell memory formation after mild COVID-19. The study, taken as a whole, reports: Most CD4+ clones that shrank were in CM and EM, while CD8+ ones turned up in EMRA. Later expanders leaned toward CD4+, whereas clones contracting from day 15 to 85 were balanced CD4/CD8. The pre-infection memory compartment contained some responding clones, suggesting cross-reactive memory joined.

5'RACE, which relied on constant-segment primers, yielded TCR alpha and TCR beta cDNA libraries carrying sample barcodes and UMIs. TCRdb re-analysed the 5' RACE reads in MiXCR, keeping a single row per CDR3 protein. Here the sample spans a few hundred thousand distinct CDR3 sequences, 20% to 25% being singletons. For this clonotype: What it binds is unknown.

The CDR3 length is 14 residues. Trimming shortened V by 8 bases and J by 4 bases, and 19 bases separated the two germline ends. The germline V gene has CDR1 GTSNPN and CDR2 SVGIG (reference sequence). J is TRBJ2-3 and V is TRBV30; perhaps D is TRBD1 or TRBD2 (5 bases each). The clonotype comes from a man aged 18 to 30 who had mild COVID-19 (a few samples of this study predate the infection). Cell type and time point are not known. The sample comprised PBMCs or a T cell subset sorted from them (not recorded which). The DNA of the CDR3 is TGTGCCGGAGACCGAGAGGGGTATGCAGATACGCAGTATTTT. Its translation is CAGDREGYADTQYF. The variable domain in full, with the rest retrieved from reference TRBV30 and TRBJ2-3, is SQTIHQWPATLVQPVGSPLSLECTVEGTSNPNLYWYRQAAGRGLQLLFYSVGIGQISSEVPQNLSASRPQDRQFILSSKKLLLSDSGFYLCAGDREGYADTQYFGPGTRLTVL.